Sequencing of this T cell receptor beta chain was carried out in a study of identifying expanded T cells in peripheral blood. Collection occurred without any documented infections or immune events in donors. The study, taken as a whole, reports: Across healthy donors, higher total template counts meant significantly greater roughly 2-week count variance.

As to this clone: Its antigen is currently unknown.

TCRdb's copy holds only in-frame clones and misses some; the assay was immunoSEQ multiplex PCR. The profile shows about 100,000 clones, around 88% of them singletons. The sequence was collected from a person aged 18 to 75 in good health. Input material: blood.

The CDR3 DNA reads TGTGCCAGCAGCCCAGATGCGGCAGGGGGATACGAGCAGTACTTC. Translated: CASSPDAAGGYEQYF. V is TRBV7-9 and J is TRBJ2-7; 7 nucleotides align to TRBD1. V was pared by 5 bases and J by 4 bases, with 11 bases of the junction left unmatched. Germline CDR1 is SEHNR and CDR2 is FQNEAQ (reference sequence). This CDR3 region has 15 residues.